These 26 T cell receptor beta chains came from one sample sequenced in a study of cytomegalovirus exposure and HLA in healthy donors. 13 Jbeta primers and 60 Vbeta primers were used for the PCR. The data were produced by immunoSEQ multiplex PCR, yet TCRdb's version contains in-frame clones alone and is incomplete. The sample yields about 85,000 clones, under 85% seen once. Sequencing was performed on PBMCs. These TCRs come from a boy aged 5-17 years in good health and CMV-seronegative.

This chain links TRBV28 with TRBJ1-2; 7 positions match TRBD1. Losses at the gene ends were 5 bases for V and 6 bases for J; bases not matched to a gene: 3. The CDR3 has 12 residues. Germline V gene lookup returns CDR1 MDHEN and CDR2 SYDVKM. CDR3: CASSKGQDGYTF. In nucleotides, the CDR3 is TGTGCCAGCAGTAAAGGACAGGATGGCTACACCTTC.

The V and J genes are TRBV28 and TRBJ1-2; D might be TRBD1 (5 bases). Germline CDR1 is MDHEN and CDR2 is SYDVKM. V was cut by 6 bases and J by 5 bases, with 16 bases left in between. The CDR3 is 14 residues long. The CDR3, as DNA: TGTGCCAGCAGACAACAGGATTTCAAATATGGCTACACCTTC. It translates to CASRQQDFKYGYTF.

The chain recombines TRBV28 with TRBJ1-6, with unresolved D. Per the germline V gene, CDR1 is MDHEN and CDR2 is SYDVKM. V was clipped by 2 bases and J by 10 bases, with 6 bases between them. The length of the CDR3 is 12 residues. CDR3 loop: CASSLRGSPLHF. The CDR3 DNA reads as TGTGCCAGCAGTTTAAGAGGATCACCCCTCCACTTT.

This sequence joins TRBV27 and TRBJ2-1, with a tentative D call TRBD1 (6 bases). The CDR3 consists of 22 residues. In germline, CDR1 is MNHEY, CDR2 SMNVEV (reference sequence). Trimming stripped 4 bases from V and 0 bases from J, with 31 bases between. For the CDR3, the DNA is TGTGCCAGCAGTTCCTCGTCCTCAGGGGAAATAACAAACCGCCGCTCCTACAATGAGCAGTTCTTC. Translation gives CASSSSSSGEITNRRSYNEQFF.

The V call is TRBV12-5, the J call TRBJ2-1; a weak D match, TRBD2 (6 bases). V lost 1 base and J 14 bases, leaving 24 bases between the germline ends. The CDR3 is 16 residues long. Germline lookup yields CDR1 LGHNT and CDR2 FRNRAP. CDR3 sequence reads: CASGLGGEARVQKEFF. The CDR3 region has the DNA TGTGCTAGTGGTTTGGGGGGGGAAGCCAGGGTACAGAAAGAGTTCTTC. The full variable domain, with the rest looked up from reference TRBV12-5 and TRBJ2-1, is DARVTQTPRHKVTEMGQEVTMRCQPILGHNTVFWYRQTMMQGLELLAYFRNRAPLDDSGMPKDRFSAEMPDATLATLKIQPSEPRDSAVYFCASGLGGEARVQKEFFGPGTRLTVL.

The chain employs TRBV9 and TRBJ2-1; D remains ambiguous. V was clipped by 4 bases and J by 6 bases, with 17 bases between them. This CDR3 has 15 amino acids. The germline gives CDR1 SGDLS, CDR2 YYNGEE. DNA of the CDR3: TGTGCCAGCAGCCCCCCTCGAGGTTTACTCAATGAGCAGTTCTTC. Translating gives CASSPPRGLLNEQFF.

This rearrangement joins TRBV30 to TRBJ1-6; D remains ambiguous. Germline V CDR1 and CDR2: GTSNPN, SVGIG (reference sequence). CDR3 length: 9 amino acids. V was trimmed by 6 bases and J by 11 bases, leaving 5 bases between them. CDR3 sequence (DNA): TGTGCCTGTTCAACACCCCTCCACTTT. Translating it yields CACSTPLHF.

This clone was seen a handful of times. The V call is TRBV11-2, the J call TRBJ2-5; D gene uncertain. The ends were cut back, 0 bases at V and 11 bases at J, with 16 bases in the middle. The CDR3 runs 14 residues. The germline V gene encodes CDR1 SGHAT and CDR2 FQNNGV. The CDR3 is CASSLEVSASEQYF. The CDR3 region has the DNA TGTGCCAGCAGCTTAGAAGTATCTGCTTCTGAGCAGTACTTC.

This clone was recorded a few times. The chain combines TRBV5-4 with TRBJ1-2, with 9 nucleotides matching TRBD1. J gave up 4 bases and V 2 bases, and 3 bases lay outside the gene matches. Germline loops: CDR1 SGHNT, CDR2 YYREEE (reference sequence). The CDR3 has 14 amino acids. CDR3 loop: CASSLPGQGYGYTF. CDR3 nucleotides: TGTGCCAGCAGCTTACCGGGACAGGGCTATGGCTACACCTTC.

This clone was seen only once. The chain uses TRBV21-1 and TRBJ2-7; the D segment call TRBD2 is taken from the table without a DNA check. TRBV21-1 is tagged as a pseudogene. The CDR3 is 20 residues long. CDR3 loop: CASSKVEGRALRGRMYEQYF. The CDR3 bases are TGTGCCAGCAGCAAAGTGGAGGGAAGGGCACTCCGGGGCCGTATGTACGAGCAGTACTTC.

The rearrangement uses TRBV9 and TRBJ1-6; D is uncertain. CDR3 length: 15 residues. CDR1 is SGDLS, CDR2 YYNGEE, per germline. Deletions cut 0 bases from V and 5 bases from J, with 9 bases between. CDR3 nucleotide sequence: TGTGCCAGCAGCGTAGGGTCAGTTAATAATTCACCCCTCCACTTT. As protein: CASSVGSVNNSPLHF.

The table lists this clone with a few counts. The gene calls are TRBV6-1 and TRBJ1-5; no definite D call. Per germline, CDR1 MNHNS and CDR2 SASEGT. This CDR3 has 14 residues. V was trimmed by 8 bases and J by 0 bases, leaving 11 bases between them. Written as DNA, the CDR3 is TGTGCCAGCTACGTCACCTATAGCAATCAGCCCCAGCATTTT. Residues: CASYVTYSNQPQHF.

This chain joins TRBV29-1 and TRBJ1-1; D is unclear. The ends were cut back, 2 bases at V and 5 bases at J, with 12 bases in the middle. The CDR3 has 13 residues. Germline loops: CDR1 SQVTM, CDR2 ANQGSEA. The CDR3 protein is CSVEWIGRTEAFF. CDR3 DNA: TGCAGCGTTGAATGGATCGGGAGGACTGAAGCTTTCTTT.

This chain connects TRBV2 to TRBJ2-1, with D tentatively TRBD2 (6 bases). The CDR3 is made up of 14 amino acids. V dropped 8 bases and J dropped 5 bases, with 16 bases sitting between them. Looked up from germline, CDR1 is SNHLY and CDR2 is FYNNEI. In DNA form, the CDR3 reads TGTGCCAGCTCGACCAGCGGGTACAACAATGAGCAGTTCTTC. Translating gives CASSTSGYNNEQFF.

V and J are TRBV2 and TRBJ2-7, with D maybe TRBD2 (5 bases). The CDR3 contains 14 residues. CDR1 SNHLY and CDR2 FYNNEI come from the germline V gene. Trimming took 4 bases from V and 3 from J, leaving 13 bases between them. CDR3 protein: CASSVTAGDYEQYF. The CDR3 DNA follows: TGTGCCAGCAGTGTTACGGCGGGTGACTACGAGCAGTACTTC.

The chain couples TRBV4-3 to TRBJ2-7; D may be TRBD1 (6 bases). CDR3 length equals 13 residues. Trimming pared 3 bases from V and 2 bases from J, leaving 8 bases between. Per germline, CDR1 LGHNA and CDR2 YSLEER. The CDR3 sequence: CASSHGTTYEQYF. The CDR3 nucleotides are TGCGCCAGCAGCCACGGGACAACCTACGAGCAGTACTTC.

The genes are TRBV11-2 and TRBJ2-5; D might be TRBD2 (5 bases). There are 14 residues in the CDR3. Trimming pared 1 base from V and 5 bases from J, leaving 11 bases between. Germline V gene data show CDR1 as SGHAT and CDR2 as FQNNGV. This CDR3 reads CASSLGPRRETQYF. The CDR3 DNA reads as TGTGCCAGCAGCTTAGGCCCGAGGAGGGAGACCCAGTACTTC.

The chain joins TRBV7-9 to TRBJ2-5; TRBD1 is a possible D gene (5 bases). The V gene lost 3 bases and the J gene lost 4 bases, with 12 bases spanning the gap. This CDR3 contains 14 residues. The V gene's germline CDR1 is SEHNR and CDR2 FQNEAQ (reference sequence). This CDR3 reads CASSFPRVPETQYF. The CDR3 DNA sequence: TGTGCCAGCAGCTTCCCCAGGGTACCAGAGACCCAGTACTTC.

This chain connects TRBV4-3 to TRBJ1-3, with 7 nucleotides matching TRBD1. CDR1 is LGHNA, CDR2 YSLEER, per germline. V trimming: 6 bases; J trimming: 0 bases; junction bases outside the gene matches: 8. The CDR3 spans 16 residues. CDR3 sequence reads: CASSESHRGSGNTIYF. The CDR3 DNA follows: TGCGCCAGCAGTGAGAGCCACAGGGGCTCTGGAAACACCATATATTTT.

This clone was seen only a few times. The rearrangement joins TRBV5-1 to TRBJ2-7, with D possibly TRBD1 on 6 matching bases. V was cut by 7 bases and J by 0 bases, with 11 bases left in between. CDR3 length: 13 amino acids. Germline V gene lookup returns CDR1 SGHRS and CDR2 YFSETQ. CDR3 region: CASGQTSSYEQYF. In nucleotides, the CDR3 is TGCGCCAGCGGACAGACGAGCTCCTACGAGCAGTACTTC.

The chain couples TRBV29-1 to TRBJ2-1, with TRBD2 identical over 7 bases. The CDR3 loop spans 15 amino acids. The V gene end was trimmed by 7 bases and the J gene end by 5 bases; junction bases not matched to a gene: 14. Germline V lookup: CDR1 SQVTM, CDR2 ANQGSEA. CDR3 amino acids: CSAGGWGEVDNEQFF. The CDR3 nucleotides read TGCAGCGCCGGGGGGTGGGGGGAGGTAGACAATGAGCAGTTCTTC.

J is TRBJ2-1 and V is TRBV7-9, with TRBD2 identical over 8 bases. The CDR3 extends over 16 amino acids. The germline V gene encodes CDR1 SEHNR and CDR2 FQNEAQ (reference sequence). V shed 5 bases and J 4 bases; nucleotides not matched to a gene: 10. Here the CDR3 DNA reads TGTGCCAGCAGCCAGCCAGTAGCGGGAATTTACAATGAGCAGTTCTTC. As protein: CASSQPVAGIYNEQFF.

The chain uses TRBV30 and TRBJ1-5; D is undetermined. With 6 bases removed from V and 7 bases from J, the gap between germline ends came to 10 bases. Germline CDR1 GTSNPN, CDR2 SVGIG (reference sequence). The CDR3 is 11 amino acids. CDR3 DNA: TGTGCCTGCGCGGTGGAACAGCCCCAGCATTTT. Translating it yields CACAVEQPQHF.

The chain is built from TRBV25-1 and TRBJ2-7; TRBD1 might be the D (6 bases). The CDR3 consists of 13 residues. V shed 6 bases and J shed 3 bases, with 12 bases lying between them. The germline gives CDR1 MGHDK, CDR2 SYGVNS. CDR3 bases: TGTGCCAGCAGGGAGGACAGAGTCTACGAGCAGTACTTC. Translated: CASREDRVYEQYF.

The chain links TRBV7-9 to TRBJ2-5, with a possible D match to TRBD1 (6 bases). There are 14 residues in the CDR3. The germline CDR1 and CDR2 sequences are SEHNR and FQNEAQ (reference sequence). The V and J ends lost 4 bases and 1 base respectively, with 10 bases between them. The CDR3 DNA is TGTGCCAGCAGCTCCGGACAGCCCCAAGAGACCCAGTACTTC. Translation: CASSSGQPQETQYF. The full variable domain, its missing parts supplied by reference TRBV7-9 and TRBJ2-5, is DTGVSQNPRHKITKRGQNVTFRCDPISEHNRLYWYRQTLGQGPEFLTYFQNEAQLEKSRLLSDRFSAERPKGSFSTLEIQRTEQGDSAMYLCASSSGQPQETQYFGPGTRLLVL.

The chain is built from TRBV4-1 and TRBJ2-7, with 7 bases identical to TRBD2. The J segment lost 0 bases and the V segment lost 6 bases, leaving 14 bases of the junction unmatched. The germline CDR1 and CDR2 sequences are MGHRA and YSYEKL. CDR3 length: 17 amino acids. DNA for the CDR3: TGCGCCAGCAGAGACACCCATTCTAGCGGATCCTCCTACGAGCAGTACTTC. Encoded protein: CASRDTHSSGSSYEQYF.